The 30 T cell receptor beta chains presented below share a single source sample, sequenced in a study of blood T cell repertoires in COVID-19. Sequencing used immunoSEQ multiplex PCR; TCRdb keeps in-frame clones, though not all of them. The table has about 260,000 clones, 84% seen once; the top ten hold approximately 4%. Sequencing used peripheral blood. The receptor source for this set is a man aged 55-75 years with acute or convalescent COVID-19.

The chain uses TRBV9 and TRBJ2-3, with 10 bases identical to TRBD1. Germline loops: CDR1 SGDLS, CDR2 YYNGEE. V lost 3 bases, J lost 4 bases, and 5 bases stayed unmatched. This CDR3 contains 15 residues. The CDR3 protein is CASSAWTGGPDTQYF. CDR3 in DNA: TGTGCCAGCAGCGCCTGGACAGGGGGACCAGATACGCAGTATTTT.

This chain connects TRBV18 to TRBJ1-6; 7 nucleotides agree with TRBD1. This CDR3 spans 14 amino acids. Trimming at V came to 3 bases and at J to 7 bases, leaving 3 bases not matched to a gene. The germline V gene has CDR1 KGHSH and CDR2 LQKENI. The chain's CDR3 is CASSPQGDNSPLHF. Here the CDR3 DNA reads TGTGCCAGCTCACCCCAGGGGGACAATTCACCCCTCCACTTT.

The CDR3 loop reads CASSPAGTRNEQFF. CDR3 DNA: TGTGCCAGCAGCCCCGCCGGGACAAGAAATGAGCAGTTCTTC. J is TRBJ2-1 and V is TRBV5-4; the D gene is possibly TRBD1 (6 bases). From germline, CDR1 is SGHNT and CDR2 YYREEE (reference sequence). The length of the CDR3 is 14 residues. Trimming cost V 4 bases and J 7 bases, with 15 bases left between them.

The chain uses TRBV5-8 and TRBJ1-3; D is ambiguous. Trimming left V 1 base short and J 5 bases short, with 10 bases between. The CDR3 is 14 amino acids. Germline V gene lookup returns CDR1 SGHTS and CDR2 YDEGEE. CDR3 sequence reads: CASSLTGDRNTIYF. The CDR3 coding sequence is TGTGCCAGCAGCTTGACCGGGGATCGAAACACCATATATTTT.

This clone showed up just once. The rearrangement uses TRBV29-1 and TRBJ2-1; the D is unclear. V was clipped by 0 bases and J by 0 bases, with 6 bases between them. The germline V gene has CDR1 SQVTM and CDR2 ANQGSEA. The CDR3 contains 14 residues. The CDR3 reads CSVEELVSYNEQFF. For the CDR3, the DNA is TGCAGCGTTGAAGAATTAGTCTCCTACAATGAGCAGTTCTTC.

This chain links TRBV15 with TRBJ2-7, with TRBD1 identical over 8 bases. With 1 base clipped from V and 6 bases from J, the junction kept 5 bases outside the gene matches. The CDR3 extends over 14 amino acids. Per the germline V gene, CDR1 is LNHNV and CDR2 is YYDKDF (reference sequence). CDR3 nucleotides: TGTGCCACCAGCAGAGCGGGACAGGCCTTCGAGCAGTACTTC. Its translation: CATSRAGQAFEQYF.

V is TRBV10-3 and J is TRBJ1-6; no firm D call. CDR1 is ENHRY, CDR2 SYGVKD, per germline. The CDR3 length is 16 residues. Trimming pared 8 bases from V and 3 bases from J, leaving 17 bases between. The CDR3 DNA reads TGTGCCATCGCCTCCGGCGGGGTGGACTATAATTCACCCCTCCACTTT. Its translation: CAIASGGVDYNSPLHF.

V usage is TRBV18 and J usage is TRBJ2-3; possible D gene TRBD2, 6 bases. The V end lost 2 bases, the J end lost 11 bases, and 11 bases lay between the germline ends. This CDR3 has 12 residues. Per germline, CDR1 KGHSH and CDR2 LQKENI. CDR3 region: CASSPSVREQYF. The CDR3 nucleotides are TGTGCCAGCTCACCATCGGTGCGGGAGCAGTATTTT.

The chain uses TRBV4-1 and TRBJ1-4; D is uncertain. CDR1 is MGHRA and CDR2 is YSYEKL in the germline V gene. Deletions cut 1 base from V and 14 bases from J, with 11 bases between. The CDR3 loop spans 12 amino acids. CDR3 sequence reads: CASSQALEGLFF. CDR3 bases: TGCGCCAGCAGCCAAGCGTTGGAGGGTCTGTTTTTT.

This clone was counted once. The chain links TRBV3-1 (or the pseudogene TRBV3-2) to TRBJ1-6; D perhaps matches TRBD1 (6 bases). Germline CDR1 LGHDT, CDR2 YNNKEL (reference sequence). This CDR3 spans 16 amino acids. Trimming stripped 3 bases from V and 5 bases from J, with 14 bases between. DNA for the CDR3: TGTGCCAGCAGCCATATTCAGGGGACCGATAATTCACCCCTCCACTTT. It is translated as CASSHIQGTDNSPLHF.

CDR3 amino acids: CASSRNGELFF. In DNA, the CDR3 is TGTGCCAGCAGTCGTAACGGGGAGCTGTTTTTT. The chain combines TRBV5-6 with TRBJ2-2; the D is unclear. In germline, CDR1 is SGHDT, CDR2 YYEEEE. Trimming took 5 bases from V and 7 from J, leaving 6 bases between them. The CDR3 is 11 amino acids. The full variable domain, completed using reference TRBV5-6 and TRBJ2-2, is DAGVTQSPTHLIKTRGQQVTLRCSPKSGHDTVSWYQQALGQGPQFIFQYYEEEERQRGNFPDRFSGHQFPNYSSELNVNALLLGDSALYLCASSRNGELFFGEGSRLTVL.

The J gene is TRBJ2-2, the V gene TRBV7-3, with TRBD2 as a possible D gene (5 bases). V lost 5 bases and J 0 bases, leaving 16 bases between the germline ends. The length of the CDR3 is 17 residues. Germline V lookup: CDR1 SGHTA, CDR2 FQGTGA. CDR3 nucleotide sequence: TGTGCCAGCAGCCGAAAAGCGGCAGGACCGAACACCGGGGAGCTGTTTTTT. Translated, it gives CASSRKAAGPNTGELFF.

The chain couples TRBV6-5 to TRBJ2-3, with D possibly TRBD1 on 5 matching bases. CDR1 and CDR2 (germline): MNHEY, SVGAGI. Trimming removed 4 bases at V and 4 bases at J, with 6 bases between. The CDR3 is 12 amino acids. CDR3 in DNA: TGTGCCAGCAGTTCAGGGTCAGATACGCAGTATTTT. Protein sequence: CASSSGSDTQYF.

This clone was found once. The CDR3 loop is CASSLAGQGGLEQYF. In DNA, the CDR3 is TGCGCCAGCAGCTTGGCAGGACAGGGGGGACTCGAGCAGTACTTC. This chain links TRBV5-1 with TRBJ2-7; 10 positions agree with TRBD1. Germline V gene lookup returns CDR1 SGHRS and CDR2 YFSETQ. Trimming took 0 bases from V and 6 from J; bases not matched to a gene: 6. The CDR3 runs to 15 residues.

The rearrangement joins TRBV21-1 to TRBJ2-2; no check of the table's D call, TRBD1, against the DNA was made. TRBV21-1 corresponds to a pseudogene. This CDR3 has 15 residues. The CDR3 sequence is CASSPRAGGTGELFF. The CDR3 DNA reads TGTGCCAGCAGCCCTCGGGCAGGGGGCACCGGGGAGCTGTTTTTT.

This sequence joins TRBV9 and TRBJ1-6; the match to TRBD1 covers 7 bases. The CDR3 covers 15 residues. From germline, CDR1 is SGDLS and CDR2 YYNGEE. Trimming cost V 4 bases and J 5 bases; bases outside gene matches: 6. The CDR3 protein is CASSRTGQDNSPLHF. In DNA form, the CDR3 reads TGTGCCAGCAGCCGGACAGGACAGGATAATTCACCCCTCCACTTT.

V and J are TRBV7-3 and TRBJ2-1; maybe TRBD2 (5 bases). The V and J ends lost 2 bases and 6 bases respectively, with 17 bases between them. CDR1 is SGHTA and CDR2 is FQGTGA in the germline V gene. The CDR3 has 16 residues. DNA of the CDR3: TGTGCCAGCAGCTTACGAAACCGGGGTATCCCCAATGAGCAGTTCTTC. Translating it yields CASSLRNRGIPNEQFF.

The CDR3 is CASSNGGRSWEQYF. CDR3 bases: TGTGCCAGCAGTAACGGGGGACGCTCTTGGGAGCAGTACTTC. V gene TRBV28 combines with J gene TRBJ2-7; weak D call: TRBD2 (6 bases). CDR3 length: 14 residues. CDR1 MDHEN and CDR2 SYDVKM come from the germline V gene. The ends were cut back, 5 bases at V and 7 bases at J, with 18 bases in the middle. Together with reference TRBV28 and TRBJ2-7, the CDR3 gives the full variable domain: DVKVTQSSRYLVKRTGEKVFLECVQDMDHENMFWYRQDPGLGLRLIYFSYDVKMKEKGDIPEGYSVSREKKERFSLILESASTNQTSMYLCASSNGGRSWEQYFGPGTRLTVT.

The DNA of the CDR3 is TGTGCCAGCAGCTCTACCGGGACAGGTTACGAGCAGTACTTC. Translating gives CASSSTGTGYEQYF. This rearrangement joins TRBV13 to TRBJ2-7, with 8 bases lining up with TRBD1. J gave up 4 bases and V 4 bases, and 6 bases lay outside the gene matches. CDR1 PRHDT and CDR2 FYEKMQ come from the germline V gene (reference sequence). The CDR3 runs 14 residues.

The gene calls are TRBV9 and TRBJ1-1; D possibly corresponds to TRBD1 (6 bases). The V end lost 4 bases, the J end lost 12 bases, and 13 bases lay between the germline ends. The CDR3 loop spans 11 amino acids. From germline, CDR1 is SGDLS and CDR2 YYNGEE. CDR3 DNA sequence: TGTGCCAGCAGCTCACAGGGTTTACCTTTCTTT. It is translated as CASSSQGLPFF.

The chain has TRBV27 and TRBJ2-7; TRBD1 aligns across 9 bases. V gave up 5 bases and J gave up 6 bases; unmatched junction bases: 8. This CDR3 contains 14 residues. Germline loops: CDR1 MNHEY, CDR2 SMNVEV (reference sequence). CDR3 region: CASSPGTGTGEQYF. In DNA form, the CDR3 reads TGTGCCAGCAGTCCCGGGACAGGGACGGGCGAGCAGTACTTC.

The chain uses TRBV7-6 and TRBJ1-5; 8 bases agree with TRBD1. Looked up from germline, CDR1 is SGHVS and CDR2 is FNYEAQ. With V trimmed by 2 bases and J by 4 bases, 4 bases remained unmatched. The CDR3 spans 15 residues. The CDR3 loop reads CASSLRTGLNQPQHF. As DNA, the CDR3 is TGTGCCAGCAGCTTACGGACAGGGTTAAATCAGCCCCAGCATTTT.

CDR3 DNA: TGTGCCAGCAGCCTTCTCAGGCCGGGACATCCGAACACTGAAGCTTTCTTT. It specifies CASSLLRPGHPNTEAFF. The chain uses TRBV7-9 and TRBJ1-1; weak D call: TRBD1 (6 bases). V shed 5 bases and J shed 1 base, with 20 bases lying between them. Germline V gene sequence: CDR1 SEHNR, CDR2 FQNEAQ (reference sequence). This CDR3 has 17 residues.

The chain carries TRBV6-5 and TRBJ2-1, with D maybe TRBD1 (5 bases). The germline gives CDR1 MNHEY, CDR2 SVGAGI. Trimming shortened V by 6 bases and J by 5 bases, and 11 bases separated the two germline ends. The CDR3 has 13 amino acids. CDR3 sequence: CASSPKGDNEQFF. The DNA for the CDR3 is TGTGCCAGCAGCCCCAAAGGGGACAATGAGCAGTTCTTC.

This clone was detected only a few times. V is TRBV5-1 and J is TRBJ1-5; 7 bases agree with TRBD1. Trimming cost V 4 bases and J 1 base; bases outside gene matches: 5. Germline values: CDR1 SGHRS, CDR2 YFSETQ. The CDR3 spans 15 residues. CDR3 in amino acids: CASSPGGESNQPQHF. The CDR3 region has the DNA TGCGCCAGCAGCCCAGGGGGAGAGAGCAATCAGCCCCAGCATTTT.

This chain links TRBV9 with TRBJ1-2; D remains ambiguous. The CDR3 length is 14 residues. V was pared by 3 bases and J by 9 bases, with 18 bases between. The germline V gene has CDR1 SGDLS and CDR2 YYNGEE. This CDR3 reads CASSGTTGSRSYTF. CDR3 in DNA: TGTGCCAGCAGCGGAACAACGGGTTCCCGAAGCTACACCTTC.

The gene calls are TRBV27 and TRBJ1-4; TRBD1 matches at 7 bases. Trimming removed 4 bases from V and 0 bases from J; junction bases left unmatched: 11. Germline V gene lookup returns CDR1 MNHEY and CDR2 SMNVEV (reference sequence). This CDR3 spans 18 amino acids. The CDR3 sequence: CASSSRQGIPATNEKLFF. The CDR3 DNA sequence: TGTGCCAGCAGTTCCCGACAGGGCATACCCGCAACTAATGAAAAACTGTTTTTT.

This clone was detected once. This sequence joins TRBV3-1 (or the pseudogene TRBV3-2) and TRBJ2-3, with 7 positions matching TRBD1. The V segment lost 5 bases and the J segment 6 bases; nucleotides outside the gene matches: 14. The germline V gene has CDR1 LGHDT and CDR2 YNNKEL (reference sequence). The CDR3 contains 16 residues. The DNA of the CDR3 is TGTGCCAGCAGCACGACCCGGGACAGTATGGTGGATACGCAGTATTTT. It translates to CASSTTRDSMVDTQYF.

The CDR3 DNA reads TGTGCCAGTAGTATTGGGACAGGGGTAGCAGATACGCAGTATTTT. Protein: CASSIGTGVADTQYF. The rearrangement links TRBV19 to TRBJ2-3; TRBD1 matches at 10 bases. V was pared by 3 bases and J by 4 bases, with 4 bases of the junction left unmatched. Germline values: CDR1 LNHDA, CDR2 SQIVND (reference sequence). There are 15 residues in the CDR3.

The chain combines TRBV12-3 or TRBV12-4 with TRBJ1-2; D is unresolved. The CDR3 spans 11 residues. Trimming shortened V by 5 bases and J by 8 bases, and 9 bases separated the two germline ends. The CDR3 bases are TGTGCCAGCAGTGGGCCTGGGGGCTACACCTTC. Protein product: CASSGPGGYTF.